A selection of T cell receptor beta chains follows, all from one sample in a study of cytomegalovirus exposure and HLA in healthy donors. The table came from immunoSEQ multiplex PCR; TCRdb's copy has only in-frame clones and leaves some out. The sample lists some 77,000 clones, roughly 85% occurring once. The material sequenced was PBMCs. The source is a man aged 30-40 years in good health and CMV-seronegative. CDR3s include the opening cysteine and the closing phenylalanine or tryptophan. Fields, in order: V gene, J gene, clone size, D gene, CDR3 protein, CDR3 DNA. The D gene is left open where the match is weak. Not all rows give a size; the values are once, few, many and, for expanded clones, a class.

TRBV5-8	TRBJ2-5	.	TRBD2	CASSLGLAETQYF	TGTGCCAGCAGCTTAGGACTAGCAGAGACCCAGTACTTC
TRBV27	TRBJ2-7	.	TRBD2	CAIGTSSYEQYF	TGTGCCATCGGGACTAGCAGCTACGAGCAGTACTTC
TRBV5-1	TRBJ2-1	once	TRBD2	CASSLNSGKYNEQFF	TGCGCCAGCAGCTTAAACAGCGGGAAGTACAATGAGCAGTTCTTC
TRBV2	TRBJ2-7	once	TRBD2	CASRPSGRSSYEQYF	TGTGCCAGCAGACCTAGCGGGAGGAGCTCCTACGAGCAGTACTTC
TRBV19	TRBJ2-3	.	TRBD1	CASRPTGTGNRDTQYF	TGTGCCAGTAGGCCCACCGGGACAGGGAACCGGGATACGCAGTATTTT
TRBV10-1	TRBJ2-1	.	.	CASSDGGGWNEQFF	TGCGCCAGCAGTGACGGGGGAGGCTGGAATGAGCAGTTCTTC
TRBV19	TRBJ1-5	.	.	CASSGGRGLAQHF	TGTGCCAGTAGTGGAGGCCGGGGTTTGGCTCAGCATTTT
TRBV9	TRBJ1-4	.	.	CASSPAPGTRTNEKLFF	TGTGCCAGCAGCCCCGCACCCGGGACTCGTACTAATGAAAAACTGTTTTTT
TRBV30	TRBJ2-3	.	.	CAWSVLVGGPDTQYF	TGTGCCTGGAGTGTACTAGTGGGGGGGCCAGATACGCAGTATTTT
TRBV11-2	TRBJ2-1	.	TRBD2	CASSPAGGGADMRKQFF	TGTGCCAGCAGCCCCGCGGGCGGGGGGGCAGACATGCGGAAGCAGTTCTTC
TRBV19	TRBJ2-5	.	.	CASSFKETQYF	TGTGCCAGTAGTTTTAAAGAGACCCAGTACTTC
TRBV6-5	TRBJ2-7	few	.	CASSSGGSEQYF	TGTGCCAGCAGTTCCGGGGGTTCCGAGCAGTACTTC
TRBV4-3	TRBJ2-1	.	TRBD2	CASSQGRLAGGEQFF	TGCGCCAGCAGTCAAGGGAGACTAGCGGGAGGGGAGCAGTTCTTC
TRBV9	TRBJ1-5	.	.	CASSLAGTPDQPQHF	TGTGCCAGCAGCCTAGCAGGGACACCAGATCAGCCCCAGCATTTT
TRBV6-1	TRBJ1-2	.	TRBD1	CASRSDRGAFYGYTF	TGTGCCAGTCGTTCCGACAGGGGCGCTTTCTATGGCTACACCTTC
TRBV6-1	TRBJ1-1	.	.	CASSDKMNTEAFF	TGTGCCAGCAGTGACAAAATGAACACTGAAGCTTTCTTT
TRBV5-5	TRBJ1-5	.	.	CASSSVLMGNQPQHF	TGTGCCAGCAGCTCGGTCCTAATGGGCAATCAGCCCCAGCATTTT
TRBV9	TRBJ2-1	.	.	CASSVDSEQFF	TGTGCCAGCAGCGTAGATAGTGAGCAGTTCTTC
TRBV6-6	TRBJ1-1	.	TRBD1	CASTLQSRGANTEAFF	TGTGCCAGCACTTTACAATCCAGGGGGGCCAACACTGAAGCTTTCTTT
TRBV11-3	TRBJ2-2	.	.	CASSQHQTGELFF	TGTGCCAGCAGTCAACACCAAACCGGGGAGCTGTTTTTT
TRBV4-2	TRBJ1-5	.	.	CASSQDDGRDWPQHF	TGTGCCAGCAGCCAAGATGATGGTCGGGATTGGCCCCAGCATTTT
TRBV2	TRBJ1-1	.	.	CASSEMMSTEAFF	TGTGCCAGCAGTGAAATGATGAGCACTGAAGCTTTCTTT
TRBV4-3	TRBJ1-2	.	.	CASSQDLRGFAYGYTF	TGCGCCAGCAGCCAAGATCTTAGGGGGTTCGCCTATGGCTACACCTTC
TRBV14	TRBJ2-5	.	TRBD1	CASSQFTGGFQETQYF	TGTGCCAGCAGCCAATTTACAGGGGGATTCCAAGAGACCCAGTACTTC
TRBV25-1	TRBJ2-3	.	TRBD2	CASSEGGGVDTQYF	TGTGCCAGCAGTGAGGGGGGGGGTGTAGATACGCAGTATTTT
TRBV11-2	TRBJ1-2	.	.	CASQSQGFGGYTF	TGTGCCAGCCAATCCCAGGGGTTCGGTGGCTACACCTTC
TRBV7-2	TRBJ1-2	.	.	CASSLGEARANYGYTF	TGTGCCAGCAGCTTAGGAGAGGCCAGAGCTAACTATGGCTACACCTTC
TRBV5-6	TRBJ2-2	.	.	CASSLAQGKANTGELFF	TGTGCCAGCAGCTTGGCGCAGGGGAAGGCGAACACCGGGGAGCTGTTTTTT
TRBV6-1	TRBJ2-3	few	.	CASSEWPEATQYF	TGTGCCAGCAGTGAGTGGCCTGAGGCTACGCAGTATTTT
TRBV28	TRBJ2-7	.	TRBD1	CASRTGQGYEQYF	TGTGCCAGCAGGACGGGACAGGGCTACGAGCAGTACTTC
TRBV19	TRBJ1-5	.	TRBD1	CASSVRRGHSNQPQHF	TGTGCCAGTAGTGTGCGAAGGGGGCATAGCAATCAGCCCCAGCATTTT
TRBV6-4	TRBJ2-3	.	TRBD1	CASLPGQVTDTQYF	TGTGCCAGTTTACCGGGACAGGTCACAGATACGCAGTATTTT
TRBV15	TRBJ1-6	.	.	CATSSTGRNSPLHF	TGTGCCACCAGCAGTACAGGGCGAAATTCACCCCTCCACTTT
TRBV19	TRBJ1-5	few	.	CASSVFLGQGQPQHF	TGTGCCAGTAGTGTCTTTCTAGGCCAGGGGCAGCCCCAGCATTTT
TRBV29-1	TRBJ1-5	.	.	CSVGDSSNQPQHF	TGCAGCGTTGGGGACTCTAGCAATCAGCCCCAGCATTTT
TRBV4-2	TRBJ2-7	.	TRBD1	CPSSPQPGQPYEQYF	TGTCCCAGCAGCCCCCAGCCGGGACAGCCGTACGAGCAGTACTTC
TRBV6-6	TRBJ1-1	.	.	CASSSSRVNTEAFF	TGTGCCAGCAGTTCGAGCCGAGTGAACACTGAAGCTTTCTTT
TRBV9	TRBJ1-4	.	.	CASSVVPTAWGGEKLFF	TGTGCCAGCAGCGTAGTCCCTACCGCATGGGGAGGTGAAAAACTGTTTTTT
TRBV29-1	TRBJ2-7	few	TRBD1	CSAGQGALEQYF	TGCAGCGCCGGACAGGGGGCCCTCGAGCAGTACTTC
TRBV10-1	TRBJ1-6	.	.	CASSENGRNSPLHF	TGCGCCAGCAGTGAAAACGGGAGGAATTCACCCCTCCACTTT
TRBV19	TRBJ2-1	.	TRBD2	CASSMTSGRNEQFF	TGTGCCAGTAGTATGACTAGCGGGAGGAATGAGCAGTTCTTC
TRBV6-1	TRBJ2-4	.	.	CASTLGGARNIQYF	TGTGCCAGCACCCTGGGGGGGGCAAGGAACATTCAGTACTTC